This T cell receptor beta chain was captured in a study of neurological immune-mediated disorders. Study-level findings and limits: As far as clinical or MRI features were concerned, none was associated with the multiple sclerosis repertoire cluster.

TCRdb re-called the 5' RACE reads through MiXCR, storing one row per CDR3 protein. The data hold tens of thousands of distinct CDR3 sequences, with 2% to 3% observed a single time. There are many counts of this clonotype. Its antigen is still unknown. With 3 bases clipped from V and 6 bases from J, the junction kept 7 bases outside the gene matches. The CDR3 extends over 16 amino acids. CDR1 and CDR2 (germline): KGHDR, SFDVKD. The specimen was PBMCs. This clonotype was obtained from a woman younger than 45 with multiple sclerosis. The rearrangement links TRBV24-1 to TRBJ2-2; TRBD1 matches at 9 bases. The CDR3 sequence: CATSDHRDREAGELFF. For the CDR3, the DNA is TGTGCCACCAGTGATCACCGGGACAGGGAGGCCGGGGAGCTGTTTTTT.